This is a list of T cell receptor beta chains from one sample in a study of blood T cell repertoires in COVID-19. Assay used: immunoSEQ multiplex PCR; TCRdb lists only in-frame clones, some missing. The table has hundreds of thousands of clones, roughly 87% seen once; the top ten hold around 2.6%. Sequencing was done on a sample of PBMCs or T cells enriched from blood (not recorded which). The receptors were sampled from a woman aged 25-40 years with acute COVID-19. CDR3s leave out the opening cysteine and the closing phenylalanine or tryptophan. Fields, in order: V gene, D gene, CDR3 protein. D genes are given only for firm matches.

V gene: TRBV4-3
D gene: TRBD1
CDR3 protein: ASSQELGTVRKAF

V gene: TRBV21-1
D gene: -
CDR3 protein: ASRTCTPLYEQY

V gene: TRBV11-2
D gene: -
CDR3 protein: ASSLVAEQY

V gene: TRBV27
D gene: -
CDR3 protein: ASSLNFGMSYNEQF

V gene: TRBV19
D gene: -
CDR3 protein: ASSIAIVGAYEQF

V gene: TRBV27
D gene: TRBD1
CDR3 protein: ASSARQGASQPQH

V gene: TRBV10-1
D gene: TRBD2
CDR3 protein: ASSRGGAQETQY

V gene: TRBV6-5
D gene: TRBD1
CDR3 protein: ASSSWGQLSGNTIY

V gene: TRBV5-1
D gene: TRBD1
CDR3 protein: ASSYGTANYNEQF

V gene: TRBV19
D gene: TRBD1
CDR3 protein: ASMDRSSYNSPLH

V gene: TRBV7-6
D gene: -
CDR3 protein: ASTPGSSGANALT

V gene: TRBV11-2
D gene: TRBD2
CDR3 protein: ASSVSGGNTGELF

V gene: TRBV6-2/TRBV6-3
D gene: TRBD2
CDR3 protein: ASSYGGGPYEQY

V gene: TRBV6-4
D gene: TRBD1
CDR3 protein: ARRMKAKDRESNQPQH

V gene: TRBV12-5
D gene: -
CDR3 protein: ASGLFVGLRNTEAF

V gene: TRBV5-6
D gene: TRBD1
CDR3 protein: ASSKLQGWEQPQH

V gene: TRBV10-1
D gene: TRBD2
CDR3 protein: ASSDLADQETQY

V gene: TRBV6-5
D gene: TRBD1
CDR3 protein: ASSSDRGRITEAF

V gene: TRBV14
D gene: TRBD2
CDR3 protein: ASSHLREGGYEQY

V gene: TRBV9
D gene: -
CDR3 protein: ASSVGGEQPQH

V gene: TRBV20-1
D gene: TRBD2
CDR3 protein: SASDSSGGSYEQY

V gene: TRBV5-6
D gene: -
CDR3 protein: ASSFQGFGNTIY